This entry features one TCR beta chain sequence. The assay ran at deep level. Assay: immunoSEQ multiplex PCR; the TCRdb copy retains only in-frame clones and omits some. This sample has around 2.3 million clones; approximately 96% occur once, and the top ten carry roughly 0.13%. Trimming took off 4 bases at V and 7 bases at J, with 13 bases between the two ends. Germline V gene data show CDR1 as SGHTA and CDR2 as FQGNSA. The CDR3 length is 14 residues. The sample comes from a study of shared clonotypes between healthy human individuals. Study-level information: A couple of women and a few men aged 18 to 49 made up the donors.

The specimen sequenced was naive CD4+ T cells sorted from blood. Subset denoted: CD45RA+ positively selected. The sequence was collected from a man younger than 30 in good health. The rearrangement uses TRBV7-2 and TRBJ1-4; D is perhaps TRBD1 (5 bases). CDR3 region: CASSSQADVEKLFF. The CDR3, as DNA: TGTGCCAGCAGCTCACAGGCTGATGTTGAAAAACTGTTTTTT.